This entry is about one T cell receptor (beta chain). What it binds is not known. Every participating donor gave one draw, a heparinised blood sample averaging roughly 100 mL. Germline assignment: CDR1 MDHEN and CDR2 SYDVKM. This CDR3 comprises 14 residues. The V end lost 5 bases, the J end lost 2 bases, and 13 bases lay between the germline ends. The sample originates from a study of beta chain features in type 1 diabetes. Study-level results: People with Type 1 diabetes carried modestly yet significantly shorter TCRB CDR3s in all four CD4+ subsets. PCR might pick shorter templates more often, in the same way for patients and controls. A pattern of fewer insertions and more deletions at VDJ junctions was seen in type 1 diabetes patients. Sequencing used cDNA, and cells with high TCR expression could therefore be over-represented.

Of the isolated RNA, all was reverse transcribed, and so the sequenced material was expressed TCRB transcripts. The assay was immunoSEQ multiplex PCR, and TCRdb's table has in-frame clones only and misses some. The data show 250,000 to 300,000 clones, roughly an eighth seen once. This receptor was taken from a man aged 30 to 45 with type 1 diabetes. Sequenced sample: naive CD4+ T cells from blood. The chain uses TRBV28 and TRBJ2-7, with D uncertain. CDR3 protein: CASSQQVMTYEQYF. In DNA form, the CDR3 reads TGTGCCAGCAGTCAGCAGGTGATGACCTACGAGCAGTACTTC. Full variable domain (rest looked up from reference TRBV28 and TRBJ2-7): DVKVTQSSRYLVKRTGEKVFLECVQDMDHENMFWYRQDPGLGLRLIYFSYDVKMKEKGDIPEGYSVSREKKERFSLILESASTNQTSMYLCASSQQVMTYEQYFGPGTRLTVT.